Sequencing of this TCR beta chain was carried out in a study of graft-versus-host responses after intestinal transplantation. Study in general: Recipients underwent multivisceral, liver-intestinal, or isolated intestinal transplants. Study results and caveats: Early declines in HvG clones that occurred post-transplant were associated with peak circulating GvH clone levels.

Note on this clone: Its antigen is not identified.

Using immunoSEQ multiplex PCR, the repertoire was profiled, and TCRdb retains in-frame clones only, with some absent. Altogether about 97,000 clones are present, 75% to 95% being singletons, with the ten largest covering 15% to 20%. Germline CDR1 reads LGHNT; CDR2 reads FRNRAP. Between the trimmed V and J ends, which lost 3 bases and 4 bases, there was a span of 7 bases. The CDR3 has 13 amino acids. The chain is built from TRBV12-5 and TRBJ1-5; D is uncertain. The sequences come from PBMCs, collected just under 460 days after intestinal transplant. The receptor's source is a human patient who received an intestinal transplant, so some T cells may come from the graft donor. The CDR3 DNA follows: TGTGCTAGTGGTTTCCCGGGGAATCAGCCCCAGCATTTT. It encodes CASGFPGNQPQHF.